Listed below are T cell receptor beta chains from one sample, sequenced in a study of graft-versus-host responses after intestinal transplantation. These receptors' antigens are unknown. Libraries were prepared by immunoSEQ multiplex PCR; TCRdb keeps only in-frame clonotypes and omits some of them. The sample has 90,000 to 150,000 clones, 85% to 95% seen once. The sample in question was unstimulated CD4+ T cells sorted from spleen or lymph node cells, obtained before intestinal transplant. The receptor set was obtained from a human donor who received an intestinal transplant. Each CDR3 is given with its conserved first and last residue. Each record gives: V gene, J gene, D gene, clone size, CDR3 DNA, CDR3 protein. A D gene is named only where the DNA matches it firmly. Size is stated for part of the rows, as once, few or many counts, or as a class when the clone is expanded.

v_call: TRBV6-5; j_call: TRBJ2-7; d_call: TRBD2; clone_size: .; cdr3_nt: TGTGCCAGTCTGAGTTCGCGCGGGGGAGATTACGAGCAGTACTTC; cdr3_aa: CASLSSRGGDYEQYF
v_call: TRBV28; j_call: TRBJ1-3; d_call: TRBD1; clone_size: .; cdr3_nt: TGTGCCAGCAGTTTAAAGGGGGCAGCCAGAAACACCATATATTTT; cdr3_aa: CASSLKGAARNTIYF
v_call: TRBV5-1; j_call: TRBJ2-5; d_call: .; clone_size: once; cdr3_nt: TGCGCCAGCAGCTTGGCGGCCCTAATCCAAGAGACCCAGTACTTC; cdr3_aa: CASSLAALIQETQYF
v_call: TRBV10-1; j_call: TRBJ2-1; d_call: .; clone_size: .; cdr3_nt: TGCGCCAGCAGTGTTGACATTTACAATGAGCAGTTCTTC; cdr3_aa: CASSVDIYNEQFF
v_call: TRBV4-1; j_call: TRBJ2-3; d_call: TRBD2; clone_size: few; cdr3_nt: TGCGCCAGCAGCTCTCAACCGACTAGCGGGCCAGATACGCAGTATTTT; cdr3_aa: CASSSQPTSGPDTQYF
v_call: TRBV6-5; j_call: TRBJ2-7; d_call: .; clone_size: .; cdr3_nt: TGTGCCACCCTAGTCGGGGTCTTTTCGGGGGAGCAGTACTTC; cdr3_aa: CATLVGVFSGEQYF
v_call: TRBV21-1; j_call: TRBJ1-2; d_call: .; clone_size: .; cdr3_nt: TGTGCCAGCAGCAAAGGAGGGGGCATTTATGGCTACACCTTC; cdr3_aa: CASSKGGGIYGYTF
v_call: TRBV15; j_call: TRBJ1-2; d_call: TRBD1; clone_size: .; cdr3_nt: TGTGCCACCAGCAGAGATACAGGGGGGGGCTATGGCTACACCTTC; cdr3_aa: CATSRDTGGGYGYTF
v_call: TRBV7-8; j_call: TRBJ2-7; d_call: .; clone_size: .; cdr3_nt: TGTGCCAGCAGCCGATTCCCGGACGGACAATACGAGCAGTACTTC; cdr3_aa: CASSRFPDGQYEQYF
v_call: TRBV30; j_call: TRBJ1-5; d_call: .; clone_size: .; cdr3_nt: TGTGCCTGGAGCGCCAATACTTATCAGCCCCAGCATTTT; cdr3_aa: CAWSANTYQPQHF
v_call: TRBV27; j_call: TRBJ1-5; d_call: TRBD1; clone_size: .; cdr3_nt: TGTGCCAGCAGTACCATACAGGGGGGTTGGCGTCAGCCCCAGCATTTT; cdr3_aa: CASSTIQGGWRQPQHF
v_call: TRBV19; j_call: TRBJ2-7; d_call: .; clone_size: .; cdr3_nt: TGTGCCAGTAGTATAGCTGGGGTCGGGAGCTACGAGCAGTACTTC; cdr3_aa: CASSIAGVGSYEQYF
v_call: TRBV10-3; j_call: TRBJ2-1; d_call: .; clone_size: few; cdr3_nt: TGTGCCATCAGTGAGTCGGGCGGCCAAGCCTCCTACAATGAGCAGTTCTTC; cdr3_aa: CAISESGGQASYNEQFF
v_call: TRBV18; j_call: TRBJ2-7; d_call: TRBD2; clone_size: .; cdr3_nt: TGTGCCAGCTCAGAACTAGCGGGAGCCTACGAGCAGTACTTC; cdr3_aa: CASSELAGAYEQYF
v_call: TRBV19; j_call: TRBJ2-5; d_call: .; clone_size: .; cdr3_nt: TGTGCCAGTAGTATGCTCCGGGACCGAGAGACCCAGTACTTC; cdr3_aa: CASSMLRDRETQYF
v_call: TRBV20-1; j_call: TRBJ2-5; d_call: .; clone_size: once; cdr3_nt: TGCAGTGCCCCTGATTGGGGGGACCAGTACTTC; cdr3_aa: CSAPDWGDQYF
v_call: TRBV28; j_call: TRBJ2-7; d_call: TRBD2; clone_size: .; cdr3_nt: TGTGCCAGCAGTTTAGGCGGGAGAGTAGCCTACGAGCAGTACTTC; cdr3_aa: CASSLGGRVAYEQYF
v_call: TRBV20-1; j_call: TRBJ2-7; d_call: .; clone_size: .; cdr3_nt: TGCAGTGCTAGCGGTTCCTACGAGCAGTACTTC; cdr3_aa: CSASGSYEQYF
v_call: TRBV7-9; j_call: TRBJ1-1; d_call: TRBD1; clone_size: .; cdr3_nt: TGTGCCAGCAGCTTCGCGGGACAGCCTCTTATGAACACTGAAGCTTTCTTT; cdr3_aa: CASSFAGQPLMNTEAFF
v_call: TRBV6-1; j_call: TRBJ1-2; d_call: .; clone_size: once; cdr3_nt: TGTGCCAGCAGTGAAGGGCACTTTGCGACAGGTTCTAACTATGGCTACACCTTC; cdr3_aa: CASSEGHFATGSNYGYTF
v_call: TRBV30; j_call: TRBJ1-1; d_call: .; clone_size: .; cdr3_nt: TGTGCCTGGAGTGTAATTCGGACGTCTCGGGAAGCTTTCTTT; cdr3_aa: CAWSVIRTSREAFF
v_call: TRBV2; j_call: TRBJ2-2; d_call: .; clone_size: once; cdr3_nt: TGTGCCAGCAGTGCGGGAGCGAACACCGGGGAGCTGTTTTTT; cdr3_aa: CASSAGANTGELFF
v_call: TRBV7-9; j_call: TRBJ1-1; d_call: TRBD1; clone_size: .; cdr3_nt: TGTGCCAGCAGCGACATAGGGGGCCCGGGTGCGCCTGAAGCTTTCTTT; cdr3_aa: CASSDIGGPGAPEAFF
v_call: TRBV6-1; j_call: TRBJ2-4; d_call: TRBD2; clone_size: .; cdr3_nt: TGTGCCAGCACTGAGACTAGCTTAAACATTCAGTACTTC; cdr3_aa: CASTETSLNIQYF
v_call: TRBV18; j_call: TRBJ2-3; d_call: .; clone_size: .; cdr3_nt: TGTGCCAGCTCACGGATTAGCACAGATACGCAGTATTTT; cdr3_aa: CASSRISTDTQYF
v_call: TRBV7-3; j_call: TRBJ2-1; d_call: .; clone_size: .; cdr3_nt: TGTGCCAGCAGTTCGGACTTCTACAATGAGCAGTTCTTC; cdr3_aa: CASSSDFYNEQFF
v_call: TRBV2; j_call: TRBJ2-1; d_call: .; clone_size: .; cdr3_nt: TGTGCCAGCTCCGGCGGCGACTACTACAATGAGCAGTTCTTC; cdr3_aa: CASSGGDYYNEQFF
v_call: TRBV15; j_call: TRBJ2-7; d_call: .; clone_size: .; cdr3_nt: TGTGCCACCAGCAGAGATCGGGCAGGTGACCACTACGAGCAGTACTTC; cdr3_aa: CATSRDRAGDHYEQYF
v_call: TRBV25-1; j_call: TRBJ1-3; d_call: TRBD1; clone_size: .; cdr3_nt: TGTGCCAGCAGGAGGACAGGGAAGGACAACACCATATATTTT; cdr3_aa: CASRRTGKDNTIYF
v_call: TRBV5-8; j_call: TRBJ2-1; d_call: TRBD2; clone_size: .; cdr3_nt: TGTGCCAGCAGCTTTCTAGCGGGCCAATATAACGAGTTCTTC; cdr3_aa: CASSFLAGQYNEFF
v_call: TRBV5-5; j_call: TRBJ2-7; d_call: TRBD1; clone_size: .; cdr3_nt: TGTGCCAGCAGCCAGGGGGCCGACCCCTACGAGCAGTACTTC; cdr3_aa: CASSQGADPYEQYF
v_call: TRBV30; j_call: TRBJ1-5; d_call: .; clone_size: .; cdr3_nt: TGTGCCTGGAAGGTTGGGAGCAATCAGCCCCAGCATTTT; cdr3_aa: CAWKVGSNQPQHF
v_call: TRBV5-4; j_call: TRBJ2-5; d_call: .; clone_size: .; cdr3_nt: TGTGCCAGCAGCTTGGCCGGGCGGGAAGAGACCCAGTACTTC; cdr3_aa: CASSLAGREETQYF
v_call: TRBV5-6; j_call: TRBJ2-5; d_call: .; clone_size: .; cdr3_nt: TGTGCCAGCAGCTCCAGGCGGACCCAGTACTTC; cdr3_aa: CASSSRRTQYF
v_call: TRBV5-1; j_call: TRBJ1-3; d_call: TRBD1; clone_size: .; cdr3_nt: TGCGCCAGCAGCCCGGGACAGGGAAATAGGGGAACCATATATTTT; cdr3_aa: CASSPGQGNRGTIYF
v_call: TRBV5-1; j_call: TRBJ1-2; d_call: .; clone_size: .; cdr3_nt: TGCGCCAGCAGCTTGGAATGGCCAGCCGATTATGGCTACACCTTC; cdr3_aa: CASSLEWPADYGYTF
v_call: TRBV5-1; j_call: TRBJ2-3; d_call: TRBD2; clone_size: .; cdr3_nt: TGCGCCAGCAGCTTTGGACTAGCGGGCCTTTCCACAGATACGCAGTATTTT; cdr3_aa: CASSFGLAGLSTDTQYF
v_call: TRBV5-1; j_call: TRBJ2-7; d_call: .; clone_size: once; cdr3_nt: TGCGCCAGCAGCTTGGTGGCGACTAGTGACTACGAGCAGTACTTC; cdr3_aa: CASSLVATSDYEQYF
v_call: TRBV5-1; j_call: TRBJ2-5; d_call: .; clone_size: .; cdr3_nt: TGCGCCAGCAGCTTGGCCTACGGGCCGGGGAGCTCGAGGGAGACCCAGTACTTC; cdr3_aa: CASSLAYGPGSSRETQYF
v_call: TRBV6-1; j_call: TRBJ2-3; d_call: .; clone_size: .; cdr3_nt: TGTGCCAGCAACCAACCGGTAGATACGCAGTATTTT; cdr3_aa: CASNQPVDTQYF
v_call: TRBV30; j_call: TRBJ1-2; d_call: .; clone_size: .; cdr3_nt: TGTGCCTGGAGTCTCAGGAACTATGGCTACACCTTC; cdr3_aa: CAWSLRNYGYTF
v_call: TRBV7-9; j_call: TRBJ2-7; d_call: .; clone_size: .; cdr3_nt: TGTGCCAGCAGCTTACAAAACGAGCAGTACTTC; cdr3_aa: CASSLQNEQYF
v_call: TRBV7-9; j_call: TRBJ2-5; d_call: .; clone_size: .; cdr3_nt: TGTGCCAGCAGCTCATTTACGGGAATAGAGACCCAGTACTTC; cdr3_aa: CASSSFTGIETQYF
v_call: TRBV6-5; j_call: TRBJ2-1; d_call: .; clone_size: .; cdr3_nt: TGTGCCAGCAGTGAAGTCGGTGGGATTGAGCAGTTCTTC; cdr3_aa: CASSEVGGIEQFF
v_call: TRBV5-5; j_call: TRBJ1-5; d_call: .; clone_size: .; cdr3_nt: TGTGCCAGCAGCTTGGGGCGGCTGGGAGGGGGCAATCAGCCCCAGCATTTT; cdr3_aa: CASSLGRLGGGNQPQHF
v_call: TRBV9; j_call: TRBJ1-1; d_call: .; clone_size: .; cdr3_nt: TGTGCCAGCAGCGCCGGACTGAATAAAGCTTTCTTT; cdr3_aa: CASSAGLNKAFF
v_call: TRBV7-3; j_call: TRBJ2-7; d_call: TRBD1; clone_size: .; cdr3_nt: TGTGCCAGCAGCCCCGACAGGGCCTACGAGCAGTACTTC; cdr3_aa: CASSPDRAYEQYF
v_call: TRBV18; j_call: TRBJ1-2; d_call: TRBD1; clone_size: .; cdr3_nt: TGTGCCAGCTCACCAACGGAACAGGGGTGGGACACCTTC; cdr3_aa: CASSPTEQGWDTF
v_call: TRBV27; j_call: TRBJ2-2; d_call: TRBD2; clone_size: once; cdr3_nt: TGTGCCAGCAGTTTCGGGACTAGCGGGAGTCGTGCCGGGGAGCTGTTTTTT; cdr3_aa: CASSFGTSGSRAGELFF
v_call: TRBV7-9; j_call: TRBJ2-2; d_call: .; clone_size: once; cdr3_nt: TGTGCCAGCAGCGATAGGACTTTGCACACCGGGGAGCTGTTTTTT; cdr3_aa: CASSDRTLHTGELFF
v_call: TRBV9; j_call: TRBJ2-3; d_call: TRBD1; clone_size: .; cdr3_nt: TGTGCCAGCAGCGCGGACAGGTCGGGGACGGATACGCAGTATTTT; cdr3_aa: CASSADRSGTDTQYF
v_call: TRBV19; j_call: TRBJ2-2; d_call: .; clone_size: .; cdr3_nt: TGTGCCAGTAGTATCTATGTCCAGACCGGGGAGCTGTTTTTT; cdr3_aa: CASSIYVQTGELFF
v_call: TRBV7-2; j_call: TRBJ2-7; d_call: .; clone_size: few; cdr3_nt: TGTGCCAGCAGTACTGTTTGGGACATAAACGACGAGCAGTACTTC; cdr3_aa: CASSTVWDINDEQYF
v_call: TRBV11-3; j_call: TRBJ2-1; d_call: TRBD2; clone_size: .; cdr3_nt: TGTGCCAGCAGCTTAGAATTGGGGACTAGCGGGAGAGGGAAGCAGTTCTTC; cdr3_aa: CASSLELGTSGRGKQFF
v_call: TRBV29-1; j_call: TRBJ1-2; d_call: .; clone_size: .; cdr3_nt: TGCAGCGTCGGAGAAGGGGAGGACTATGGCTACACCTTC; cdr3_aa: CSVGEGEDYGYTF
v_call: TRBV6-6; j_call: TRBJ2-3; d_call: .; clone_size: .; cdr3_nt: TGTGCCAGCAATTCCCCGACAGATACGCAGTATTTT; cdr3_aa: CASNSPTDTQYF